The 22 T cell receptor beta chains presented below share a single source sample, sequenced in a study of OX40 agonist ivuxolimab in advanced cancers. Assay used: immunoSEQ multiplex PCR; TCRdb lists only in-frame clones, some missing. The sample has 35,000 to 50,000 clones, approximately 90% seen once; the top ten hold approximately 12%. The specimen comprised CD4+ or CD8+ T cells sorted from blood, sampled in a trial of the OX40 agonist ivuxolimab. These receptors came from an adult with an advanced solid tumor such as melanoma, head and neck, liver or kidney cancer.

This rearrangement joins TRBV27 to TRBJ2-7; D is undetermined. CDR1 is MNHEY, CDR2 SMNVEV, per germline (reference sequence). The CDR3 covers 14 residues. V lost 6 bases and J lost 1, with 13 bases in between. The CDR3 region is CASSFHGPSYEQYF. DNA for the CDR3: TGTGCCAGCAGCTTCCACGGACCTTCCTACGAGCAGTACTTC.

The chain combines TRBV5-6 with TRBJ1-2; 8 positions match TRBD1. With 4 bases clipped from V and 8 bases from J, the junction kept 10 bases outside the gene matches. Per the germline V gene, CDR1 is SGHDT and CDR2 is YYEEEE. The CDR3 is made up of 14 amino acids. The CDR3 region is CASSPTGVPGGYTF. The CDR3, as DNA: TGTGCCAGCAGCCCGACAGGGGTTCCGGGAGGCTACACCTTC.

The rearrangement links TRBV9 to TRBJ1-6, with 8 bases fitting TRBD1. Losses at the gene ends were 5 bases for V and 10 bases for J; bases not matched to a gene: 8. The CDR3 loop spans 14 amino acids. Looked up from germline, CDR1 is SGDLS and CDR2 is YYNGEE. The DNA of the CDR3 is TGTGCCAGCAGTAAAGACAGGGGTCGATCACCCCTCCACTTT. It codes for CASSKDRGRSPLHF. The complete variable domain, with remaining parts taken from reference TRBV9 and TRBJ1-6, reads DSGVTQTPKHLITATGQRVTLRCSPRSGDLSVYWYQQSLDQGLQFLIQYYNGEERAKGNILERFSAQQFPDLHSELNLSSLELGDSALYFCASSKDRGRSPLHFGNGTRLTVT.

This chain joins TRBV7-8 and TRBJ2-7; D is uncertain. CDR1 is SGHVS and CDR2 is FQNEAQ in the germline V gene. The CDR3 sequence is 14 residues long. Trimming removed 1 base at V and 2 bases at J, with 9 bases between. The CDR3 sequence is CASSLEVGTYEQYF. In nucleotides, the CDR3 is TGTGCCAGCAGCTTAGAAGTGGGGACCTACGAGCAGTACTTC.

This sequence joins TRBV18 and TRBJ1-5; possibly TRBD1 for D (6 bases). The CDR3 spans 16 residues. Germline V CDR1 and CDR2: KGHSH, LQKENI. Trimming removed 4 bases at V and 1 base at J, with 14 bases between. Here the CDR3 reads CASSLGTGMSNQPQHF. The CDR3 region has the DNA TGTGCCAGCTCACTAGGAACAGGGATGAGCAATCAGCCCCAGCATTTT.

V is TRBV19 and J is TRBJ2-7; 7 bases are a match to TRBD2. The CDR3 extends over 15 amino acids. Per germline, CDR1 LNHDA and CDR2 SQIVND (reference sequence). With 1 base clipped from V and 3 bases from J, the junction kept 6 bases outside the gene matches. CDR3 DNA sequence: TGTGCCAGTAGTATAGGGGAGGGCACCAACTACGAGCAGTACTTC. This gives the protein CASSIGEGTNYEQYF.

V gene TRBV30 combines with J gene TRBJ2-7; D possibly matches TRBD1 or TRBD2 (5 bases each). Germline V gene lookup returns CDR1 GTSNPN and CDR2 SVGIG (reference sequence). Trimming removed 8 bases at V and 3 bases at J, with 17 bases between. The length of the CDR3 is 13 residues. CDR3 in amino acids: CAGYFQGDYEQYF. The DNA for the CDR3 is TGTGCCGGATACTTTCAGGGAGACTACGAGCAGTACTTC.

V is TRBV4-2 and J is TRBJ2-1; TRBD1 matches 9 bases. The V gene's germline CDR1 is LGHNA and CDR2 YNFKEQ. The V segment lost 4 bases and the J segment 10 bases; nucleotides outside the gene matches: 8. The CDR3 has 14 residues. The CDR3 DNA reads TGTGCCAGCAGCCTAAAGGACAGGGGTAACGAGCAGTTCTTC. Its protein is CASSLKDRGNEQFF.

The gene calls are TRBV19 and TRBJ1-1; no clear D gene. The CDR3 extends over 13 amino acids. In germline, CDR1 is LNHDA, CDR2 SQIVND (reference sequence). With 7 bases removed from V and 2 bases from J, the gap between germline ends came to 11 bases. DNA of the CDR3: TGTGCCAGTAATTACAGACTAAACACTGAAGCTTTCTTT. This translates into CASNYRLNTEAFF. The full variable domain, in which reference TRBV19 and TRBJ1-1 provide the parts outside the CDR3, is DGGITQSPKYLFRKEGQNVTLSCEQNLNHDAMYWYRQDPGQGLRLIYYSQIVNDFQKGDIAEGYSVSREKKESFPLTVTSAQKNPTAFYLCASNYRLNTEAFFGQGTRLTVV.

The chain combines TRBV19 with TRBJ1-1; D is uncertain. V was shortened by 5 bases and J by 3 bases, with 10 bases between the two germline ends. Germline V gene lookup returns CDR1 LNHDA and CDR2 SQIVND (reference sequence). The CDR3 has 13 residues. The CDR3 here is CASSGEVDTEAFF. The CDR3 coding sequence is TGTGCCAGTAGTGGGGAGGTGGACACTGAAGCTTTCTTT.

This rearrangement joins TRBV5-8 to TRBJ2-2; D not resolved. The CDR3 is 13 residues long. Trimming removed 1 base from V and 4 bases from J, with 5 bases in between. Per germline, CDR1 SGHTS and CDR2 YDEGEE. This CDR3 is CASSLFFTGELFF. Here the CDR3 DNA reads TGTGCCAGCAGCTTGTTTTTCACCGGGGAGCTGTTTTTT.

This clone was detected once. This chain uses TRBV19 with TRBJ1-1, with 8 nucleotides matching TRBD1. The CDR3 has 15 residues. After removal of 6 bases from V and 3 bases from J, the junction contained 9 bases not matched to a gene. Germline V lookup: CDR1 LNHDA, CDR2 SQIVND (reference sequence). In DNA form, the CDR3 reads TGTGCCAGTAGCCCGGACAGGGAGCGTGACACTGAAGCTTTCTTT. This sequence encodes CASSPDRERDTEAFF.

This clone is a singleton in its sample. The chain combines TRBV10-2 with TRBJ1-1; D ambiguous. The ends were cut back, 2 bases at V and 7 bases at J, with 14 bases in the middle. The CDR3 contains 14 residues. CDR1 is WSHSY and CDR2 is SAAADI in the germline V gene. CDR3 nucleotide sequence: TGCGCCAGCAGTGAGGGGCGAGGCAACCATGAAGCTTTCTTT. Its protein is CASSEGRGNHEAFF.

V usage is TRBV28 and J usage is TRBJ2-7; TRBD1 aligns across 7 bases. Per the germline V gene, CDR1 is MDHEN and CDR2 is SYDVKM. V gave up 3 bases and J gave up 7 bases; unmatched junction bases: 12. The CDR3 contains 15 residues. The chain's CDR3 is CASSFPRGGIREQYF. The DNA for the CDR3 is TGTGCCAGCAGTTTCCCCCGAGGGGGCATTCGGGAGCAGTACTTC.

The rearrangement uses TRBV16 and TRBJ2-7, with D perhaps TRBD1 (6 bases). Deletions cut 3 bases from V and 2 bases from J, with 14 bases between. The length of the CDR3 is 15 residues. Germline CDR1 KGHSY, CDR2 FQNENV. The CDR3 sequence is CASSQGAGAPYEQYF. DNA of the CDR3: TGTGCCAGCAGCCAGGGGGCTGGGGCCCCCTACGAGCAGTACTTC.

This chain uses TRBV29-1 with TRBJ2-7; 8 nucleotides line up with TRBD1. The trim removed 6 bases at V and 4 bases at J, leaving 2 bases unmatched. CDR3 length: 11 amino acids. Germline CDR1 SQVTM, CDR2 ANQGSEA. The CDR3 DNA follows: TGCAGCGTCACAGGGGGGTACGAGCAGTACTTC. Its translation: CSVTGGYEQYF.

This chain connects TRBV6-5 to TRBJ2-7, with unresolved D. The V gene's germline CDR1 is MNHEY and CDR2 SVGAGI. Trimming took off 6 bases at V and 3 bases at J, with 12 bases between the two ends. This CDR3 is built from 13 residues. The CDR3 DNA reads TGTGCCAGCAGACCCTTAGCCTTCTACGAGCAGTACTTC. Encoded protein: CASRPLAFYEQYF.

This chain connects TRBV10-3 to TRBJ1-1; unclear D gene. The CDR3 spans 12 residues. The germline V gene has CDR1 ENHRY and CDR2 SYGVKD. Trimming cost V 0 bases and J 10 bases, with 9 bases left between them. This CDR3 reads CAISESEQSAFF. The DNA of the CDR3 is TGTGCCATCAGTGAGTCGGAACAGTCAGCTTTCTTT.

This clone is labeled as large. This chain connects TRBV5-6 to TRBJ2-5; D gene unclear. Trimming cost V 1 base and J 2 bases, with 6 bases left between them. Germline CDR1 and CDR2: SGHDT and YYEEEE. There are 13 residues in the CDR3. The CDR3 DNA reads as TGTGCCAGCAGCTTGCTTCTTCAAGAGACCCAGTACTTC. Translation: CASSLLLQETQYF.

The chain joins TRBV6-5 to TRBJ1-1; D unclear. Looked up from germline, CDR1 is MNHEY and CDR2 is SVGAGI. V was trimmed by 5 bases and J by 0 bases, leaving 4 bases between them. The CDR3 is 12 residues long. The CDR3 DNA sequence: TGTGCCAGCAGTCACGTGAACACTGAAGCTTTCTTT. Its translation is CASSHVNTEAFF.

This clone was seen only a few times. This rearrangement joins TRBV4-1 to TRBJ2-1, with D unclear. Germline V gene lookup returns CDR1 MGHRA and CDR2 YSYEKL. This CDR3 contains 14 residues. V dropped 1 base and J dropped 4 bases, with 8 bases sitting between them. The chain's CDR3 is CASSQVFHYNEQFF. Here the CDR3 DNA reads TGCGCCAGCAGCCAAGTATTCCATTACAATGAGCAGTTCTTC.

The chain is built from TRBV30 and TRBJ1-2; D call uncertain. The V gene lost 3 bases and the J gene lost 8 bases, with 13 bases spanning the gap. The CDR3 sequence is 12 residues long. In germline, CDR1 is GTSNPN, CDR2 SVGIG (reference sequence). This chain's CDR3 is CAWSGESLGYTF. In nucleotides, the CDR3 is TGTGCCTGGAGCGGGGAGTCTCTGGGCTACACCTTC.